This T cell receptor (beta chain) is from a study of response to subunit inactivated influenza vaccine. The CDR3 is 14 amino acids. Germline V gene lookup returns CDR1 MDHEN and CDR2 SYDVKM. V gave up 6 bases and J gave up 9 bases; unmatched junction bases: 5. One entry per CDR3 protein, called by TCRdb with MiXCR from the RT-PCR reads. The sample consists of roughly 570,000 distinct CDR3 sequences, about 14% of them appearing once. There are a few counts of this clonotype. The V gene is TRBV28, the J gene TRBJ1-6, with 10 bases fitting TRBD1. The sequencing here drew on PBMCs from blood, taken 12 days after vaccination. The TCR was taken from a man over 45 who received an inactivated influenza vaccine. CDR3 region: CASRGTGVVSPLHF. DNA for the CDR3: TGTGCCAGCAGGGGGACAGGGGTAGTTTCACCCCTCCACTTT. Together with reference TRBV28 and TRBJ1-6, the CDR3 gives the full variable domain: DVKVTQSSRYLVKRTGEKVFLECVQDMDHENMFWYRQDPGLGLRLIYFSYDVKMKEKGDIPEGYSVSREKKERFSLILESASTNQTSMYLCASRGTGVVSPLHFGNGTRLTVT.